The present TCR beta chain was sequenced within a study of blood T cells in healthy people across ages. Findings and limits, study-wide: Higher naive T cell percentage went strongly together with higher TCR beta diversity. Without sorted subsets, naive and antigen-experienced compartments could not be conclusively compared.

After removal of 6 bases from V and 1 base from J, the junction contained 14 bases not matched to a gene. This CDR3 has 16 residues. Germline values: CDR1 SQVTM, CDR2 ANQGSEA. Through a sample-barcoded 5' primer and a J-beta primer mix, a second PCR was run for about 6 to 11 cycles. One entry per CDR3 protein results from TCRdb running MiXCR on the 5' RACE reads. The sample has hundreds of thousands of distinct CDR3 sequences; 55% to 75% are singletons. Concerning this clonotype itself: Its matching antigen is unknown.

The origin of this receptor is a man aged 25-40 years in good health. Sequencing was performed on blood. The rearrangement links TRBV29-1 to TRBJ1-1, with 7 bases lining up with TRBD1. The CDR3, as DNA: TGCAGCGTCATGGCCAGACAGGGTCCGTCGAACACTGAAGCTTTCTTT. Translating gives CSVMARQGPSNTEAFF.